The TCR beta chain described here comes from a study of cytomegalovirus exposure and HLA in healthy donors. Unrecorded immune exposures were likely, despite nominal health at sampling. The PCR contained 60 Vbeta and 13 Jbeta primers. Here immunoSEQ multiplex PCR was the method, and the copy in TCRdb shows in-frame clones only, minus some. The sample consists of over 150,000 clones, more than 75% of them appearing once. For this clone: Its target is not known.

Trimming at V came to 3 bases and at J to 4 bases, leaving 5 bases not matched to a gene. In germline, CDR1 is SEHNR, CDR2 FQNEAQ (reference sequence). The CDR3 runs to 15 residues. Study outcomes and limitations: Later analysis placed DRB1 highest and HLA-C lowest in TCR association rates, which differed by HLA locus. In an earlier analysis, about 87% or about 30%: the productive usage of most TCR beta V segments.

The sequencing sample was made of PBMCs. This receptor was identified in a girl aged 2 to 10 in good health and CMV-seropositive. The chain carries TRBV7-9 and TRBJ1-1; 10 positions match TRBD1. The CDR3 region is CASSFIGQGGTEAFF. The DNA of the CDR3 is TGTGCCAGCAGCTTCATAGGACAGGGGGGCACTGAAGCTTTCTTT.